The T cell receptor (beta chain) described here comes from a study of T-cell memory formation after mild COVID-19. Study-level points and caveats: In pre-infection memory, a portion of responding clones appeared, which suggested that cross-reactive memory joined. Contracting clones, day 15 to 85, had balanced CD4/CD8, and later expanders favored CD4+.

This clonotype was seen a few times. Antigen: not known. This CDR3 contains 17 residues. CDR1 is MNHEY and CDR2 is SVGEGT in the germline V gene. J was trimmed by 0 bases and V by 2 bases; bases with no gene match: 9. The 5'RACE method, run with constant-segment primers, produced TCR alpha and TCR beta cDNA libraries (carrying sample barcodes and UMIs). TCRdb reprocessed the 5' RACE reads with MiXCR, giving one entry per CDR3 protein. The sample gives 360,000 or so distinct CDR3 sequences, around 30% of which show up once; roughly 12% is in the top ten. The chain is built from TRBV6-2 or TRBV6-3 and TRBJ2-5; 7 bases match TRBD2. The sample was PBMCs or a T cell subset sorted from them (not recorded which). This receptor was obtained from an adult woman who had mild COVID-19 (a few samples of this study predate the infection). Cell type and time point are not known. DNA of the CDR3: TGTGCCAGCAGTTACGCTCCTAGCGGAAAGTACCAAGAGACCCAGTACTTC. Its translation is CASSYAPSGKYQETQYF.